Below are 27 T cell receptor beta chains sequenced from a single sample in a study of brain T cells in children with intractable seizures. The protocol was immunoSEQ multiplex PCR, while the TCRdb copy is restricted to in-frame clones and leaves out a portion. Among 340,000 or so clones listed, 93% were seen once. The time point is: blood from clinic visit 5 months post-surgery; TSC patient then seizure free. Sequencing used peripheral blood, obtained 5 to 6 months after surgery. The receptor source for this set is a boy in the first two years of life with tuberous sclerosis and intractable seizures.

This sequence joins TRBV4-1 and TRBJ2-5; a weak D match, TRBD2 (5 bases). V was cut by 0 bases and J by 1 base, with 9 bases left in between. The CDR3 has 15 residues. Germline V gene lookup returns CDR1 MGHRA and CDR2 YSYEKL. CDR3 sequence (DNA): TGCGCCAGCAGCCAAGAGGGGAGAAGCCAAGAGACCCAGTACTTC. It translates to CASSQEGRSQETQYF.

This chain links TRBV6-2 or TRBV6-3 with TRBJ1-1, with D possibly matching TRBD1 (6 bases). CDR1 is MNHEY, CDR2 SVGEGT, per germline. The CDR3 runs 15 residues. Trimming took 2 bases from V and 1 from J, leaving 11 bases between them. The CDR3 DNA sequence: TGTGCCAGCAGTTACCGGGGGACACCGAACACTGAAGCTTTCTTT. This codes for CASSYRGTPNTEAFF.

The chain couples TRBV10-3 to TRBJ2-7; D perhaps matches TRBD1 (5 bases). CDR1 ENHRY and CDR2 SYGVKD come from the germline V gene. The CDR3 is 14 residues long. Trimming took off 10 bases at V and 0 bases at J, with 16 bases between the two ends. CDR3 bases: TGTGCCACCATCCCCAGGGCGTCCTCCTACGAGCAGTACTTC. It is translated as CATIPRASSYEQYF.

The chain uses TRBV9 and TRBJ2-1; maybe TRBD2 (6 bases). The CDR3 extends over 15 amino acids. V was trimmed by 0 bases and J by 12 bases, leaving 19 bases between them. The germline CDR1 and CDR2 sequences are SGDLS and YYNGEE. CDR3 nucleotide sequence: TGTGCCAGCAGCGTAGATCCTGGGACTCCCTCGGGGCAGTTCTTC. It yields the protein CASSVDPGTPSGQFF.

The rearrangement uses TRBV5-1 and TRBJ2-1; TRBD2 matches at 14 bases. The CDR3 contains 21 residues. CDR1 and CDR2 from the germline V gene are SGHRS and YFSETQ. V gave up 5 bases and J gave up 5 bases; unmatched junction bases: 21. The CDR3 is CASSPTTGTSGRGGLDNEQFF. As DNA, the CDR3 is TGCGCCAGCAGTCCGACCACCGGGACTAGCGGGAGAGGTGGTTTGGACAATGAGCAGTTCTTC.

This chain links TRBV28 with TRBJ1-3; D may be TRBD1 (5 bases). Trimming took off 1 base at V and 4 bases at J, with 11 bases between the two ends. The germline gives CDR1 MDHEN, CDR2 SYDVKM. This CDR3 is built from 15 residues. The CDR3 loop is CASSLLQGAGNTIYF. CDR3 DNA: TGTGCCAGCAGTTTATTGCAGGGTGCGGGAAACACCATATATTTT.

The V gene is TRBV12-3 or TRBV12-4, the J gene TRBJ1-5, with D possibly matching TRBD1 (5 bases). This CDR3 contains 13 residues. V lost 3 bases and J 5 bases, leaving 8 bases between the germline ends. This CDR3 is CASSLVGDQPQHF. CDR3 DNA sequence: TGTGCCAGCAGTTTGGTGGGGGATCAGCCCCAGCATTTT.

The chain has TRBV6-5 and TRBJ2-3; D gene uncertain. The CDR3 is 14 residues long. The germline V gene has CDR1 MNHEY and CDR2 SVGAGI. Trimming shortened V by 2 bases and J by 5 bases, and 11 bases separated the two germline ends. The CDR3 DNA reads TGTGCCAGCAGTTACGGCCTTCCTATAGATACGCAGTATTTT. Its translation is CASSYGLPIDTQYF.

In its sample, this clone was seen a few times. The chain joins TRBV7-9 to TRBJ2-7; D possibly matches TRBD1 or TRBD2 (5 bases each). Germline CDR1 reads SEHNR; CDR2 reads FQNEAQ (reference sequence). This CDR3 region has 14 residues. V dropped 1 base and J dropped 0 bases, with 7 bases sitting between them. In DNA form, the CDR3 reads TGTGCCAGCAGCTTAGAGGGGAGCTCCTACGAGCAGTACTTC. As protein: CASSLEGSSYEQYF.

The gene calls are TRBV7-2 and TRBJ1-2; a weak D match, TRBD1 (5 bases). The germline gives CDR1 SGHTA, CDR2 FQGNSA. Trimming removed 0 bases at V and 4 bases at J, with 12 bases between. The CDR3 consists of 15 residues. CDR3 sequence: CASSLAQGDFYGYTF. For the CDR3, the DNA is TGTGCCAGCAGCTTAGCCCAAGGGGACTTCTATGGCTACACCTTC. Full variable domain (remainder filled in from reference TRBV7-2 and TRBJ1-2): GAGVSQSPSNKVTEKGKDVELRCDPISGHTALYWYRQSLGQGLEFLIYFQGNSAPDKSGLPSDRFSAERTGGSVSTLTIQRTQQEDSAVYLCASSLAQGDFYGYTFGSGTRLTVV.

The chain is built from TRBV2 and TRBJ2-3, with D perhaps given as TRBD1 or TRBD2 (5 bases each). Germline V gene sequence: CDR1 SNHLY, CDR2 FYNNEI. This CDR3 contains 15 residues. Trimming stripped 6 bases from V and 3 bases from J, with 16 bases between. CDR3 DNA: TGTGCCAGCAGCGTACCGGGACGGAAGACAGATACGCAGTATTTT. Amino acid sequence: CASSVPGRKTDTQYF.

The chain joins TRBV11-2 to TRBJ2-7, with D hard to call. The CDR3 totals 13 residues. Between the trimmed V and J ends, which lost 1 base and 1 base, there was a span of 5 bases. The V gene's germline CDR1 is SGHAT and CDR2 FQNNGV. In DNA form, the CDR3 reads TGTGCCAGCAGCTTAGTCGGGTCCTACGAGCAGTACTTC. Translating gives CASSLVGSYEQYF.

This clone was seen just once. V gene TRBV4-1 combines with J gene TRBJ2-1, with D possibly TRBD2 on 5 matching bases. V was pared by 2 bases and J by 0 bases, with 11 bases between. CDR1 is MGHRA, CDR2 YSYEKL, per germline. The CDR3 extends over 16 amino acids. CDR3 in DNA: TGCGCCAGCAGCCAACTACTAGTTGGCTCCTACAATGAGCAGTTCTTC. Its protein is CASSQLLVGSYNEQFF.

J is TRBJ1-2 and V is TRBV21-1; the table assigns TRBD1, which was not confirmed against the DNA. TRBV21-1 is a pseudogene. The CDR3 consists of 15 residues. The CDR3 nucleotides read TGTGCCAGCAGCAGGGGGGGACAGGGGAGGAATGGCTACACCTTC. Translation: CASSRGGQGRNGYTF.

This sequence joins TRBV28 and TRBJ2-7, with D tentatively TRBD1 or TRBD2 (6 bases each). Gene TRBJ2-5 matches the end of the DNA better, so the J call may be wrong. CDR3 length: 15 amino acids. Per germline, CDR1 MDHEN and CDR2 SYDVKM. The CDR3 nucleotides read TGTGCCAGCAGTTTATCCGGGGGCTTCCAAGAGACCCAGTACTTC. It specifies CASSLSGGFQETQYF.

J is TRBJ2-7 and V is TRBV21-1; TRBD1, as called in the table, went unchecked against the DNA. TRBV21-1 is designated a pseudogene. The CDR3 is made up of 14 amino acids. The CDR3 here is CASSNRGNCYEQYF. The CDR3 DNA sequence: TGTGCCAGCAGCAACAGGGGGAATTGTTACGAGCAGTACTTC.

This clone was seen more than once but under ten times. In DNA form, the CDR3 reads TGCGCCAGCAGCTTGGGTGTCACTAATGAAAAACTGTTTTTT. This encodes CASSLGVTNEKLFF. The chain combines TRBV5-1 with TRBJ1-4; D unclear. The V gene lost 0 bases and the J gene lost 2 bases, with 5 bases spanning the gap. Germline lookup yields CDR1 SGHRS and CDR2 YFSETQ. The CDR3 length is 14 residues.

The J gene is TRBJ2-2, the V gene TRBV19; D gene ambiguous. Germline assignment: CDR1 LNHDA and CDR2 SQIVND (reference sequence). The CDR3 sequence is 15 residues long. V dropped 3 bases and J dropped 6 bases, with 14 bases sitting between them. For the CDR3, the DNA is TGTGCCAGTAGTATGGTCTGGGGTGGGCCCGGGGAGCTGTTTTTT. Protein product: CASSMVWGGPGELFF.

The rearrangement links TRBV7-9 to TRBJ2-5; 8 bases line up with TRBD2. The CDR3 is made up of 15 amino acids. The ends lost 2 bases at V and 3 bases at J; junction bases unmatched: 5. CDR1 and CDR2 (germline): SEHNR, FQNEAQ (reference sequence). The DNA of the CDR3 is TGTGCCAGCAGCTTATTGGGACTAGGAGAAGAGACCCAGTACTTC. As protein: CASSLLGLGEETQYF.

The chain employs TRBV2 and TRBJ1-5; tentative D call: TRBD1 (5 bases). CDR3 length equals 16 residues. The V gene's germline CDR1 is SNHLY and CDR2 FYNNEI. The V and J ends lost 4 bases and 7 bases respectively, with 20 bases between them. The CDR3 region is CASSVGRRDLRQPQHF. In DNA, the CDR3 is TGTGCCAGCAGTGTAGGGAGGAGGGACCTGCGGCAGCCCCAGCATTTT. The full variable domain, with the rest looked up from reference TRBV2 and TRBJ1-5, is EPEVTQTPSHQVTQMGQEVILRCVPISNHLYFYWYRQILGQKVEFLVSFYNNEISEKSEIFDDQFSVERPDGSNFTLKIRSTKLEDSAMYFCASSVGRRDLRQPQHFGDGTRLSIL.

The chain carries TRBV19 and TRBJ2-1; 12 bases match TRBD2. With 9 bases clipped from V and 10 bases from J, the junction kept 16 bases outside the gene matches. From germline, CDR1 is LNHDA and CDR2 SQIVND (reference sequence). This CDR3 spans 16 amino acids. The CDR3 protein is CASEDSSGRGKVEQFF. The CDR3 DNA sequence: TGTGCCAGCGAAGATTCTAGCGGGAGGGGCAAAGTGGAGCAGTTCTTC.

This clone was recorded only once. The rearrangement uses TRBV7-8 and TRBJ1-1; 9 bases match TRBD1. Losses at the gene ends were 5 bases for V and 0 bases for J; bases not matched to a gene: 7. Germline V lookup: CDR1 SGHVS, CDR2 FQNEAQ. This CDR3 comprises 16 residues. CDR3 DNA: TGTGCCAGCAGCCGACGGGACAGGGCTATGAACACTGAAGCTTTCTTT. Encoded protein: CASSRRDRAMNTEAFF.

The J gene is TRBJ1-1, the V gene TRBV30; 8 bases map to TRBD1. The CDR3 sequence is 14 residues long. The germline V gene has CDR1 GTSNPN and CDR2 SVGIG (reference sequence). V trimming: 3 bases; J trimming: 2 bases; junction bases outside the gene matches: 5. The CDR3 DNA sequence: TGTGCCTGGAGCCTAGGACAGGGAAACACTGAAGCTTTCTTT. Protein product: CAWSLGQGNTEAFF.

The gene calls are TRBV4-1 and TRBJ2-1; TRBD2 matches 9 bases. Germline CDR1 and CDR2: MGHRA and YSYEKL. V trimming: 1 base; J trimming: 7 bases; junction bases outside the gene matches: 11. This CDR3 contains 17 residues. Written as DNA, the CDR3 is TGCGCCAGCAGCCAAGTAGCGGGAGTGGCGGTAGGAAATGAGCAGTTCTTC. Amino acids: CASSQVAGVAVGNEQFF.

The chain joins TRBV5-1 to TRBJ2-6; unclear D gene. CDR1 is SGHRS, CDR2 YFSETQ, per germline. The CDR3 contains 16 residues. Trimming stripped 0 bases from V and 0 bases from J, with 7 bases between. The CDR3 DNA is TGCGCCAGCAGCTTGGATTCTAACTCTGGGGCCAACGTCCTGACTTTC. Translated: CASSLDSNSGANVLTF. Using reference TRBV5-1 and TRBJ2-6 for the parts outside the CDR3, the full variable domain is KAGVTQTPRYLIKTRGQQVTLSCSPISGHRSVSWYQQTPGQGLQFLFEYFSETQRNKGNFPGRFSGRQFSNSRSEMNVSTLELGDSALYLCASSLDSNSGANVLTFGAGSRLTVL.

This clone was seen a few times. The chain uses TRBV5-4 and TRBJ2-5; 14 bases are shared with TRBD2. V dropped 5 bases and J dropped 5; count of bases not matched to a gene: 5. CDR3 length: 15 residues. The V gene's germline CDR1 is SGHNT and CDR2 YYREEE (reference sequence). The CDR3 nucleotides are TGTGCCAGCAGTTCGAGGACTAGCGGGAGGGAGACCCAGTACTTC. This gives the protein CASSSRTSGRETQYF.

This chain links TRBV4-1 with TRBJ2-3, with 14 positions matching TRBD2. Per germline, CDR1 MGHRA and CDR2 YSYEKL. CDR3 length equals 17 residues. V dropped 0 bases and J dropped 3; count of bases not matched to a gene: 2. The CDR3 DNA is TGCGCCAGCAGCCAAGATGGGACTAGCGGGAGTACAGATACGCAGTATTTT. Protein: CASSQDGTSGSTDTQYF.